A selection of T cell receptor beta chains follows, all from one sample in a study of OX40 agonist ivuxolimab in advanced cancers. TCRdb keeps only in-frame clones here, not all; method: immunoSEQ multiplex PCR. The repertoire consists of 29,000 or so clones, with roughly 91% occurring once and the leading ten covering approximately 9%. Material: CD4+ or CD8+ T cells sorted from blood, obtained in a trial of the OX40 agonist ivuxolimab. The origin of the receptors is an adult with an advanced solid tumor such as melanoma, head and neck, liver or kidney cancer. CDR3s include the opening cysteine and the closing phenylalanine or tryptophan. Each record gives: CDR3 DNA, CDR3 protein, V gene, D gene, clone size, J gene. A D gene is named only where the DNA matches it firmly. Clone size is not always given. Where it is, it says once, few, many or a class for expanded clones.

cdr3_nt: TGCGCCAGCAGCCTCGGGACGGGACATTATCAGCCCCAGCATTTT
cdr3_aa: CASSLGTGHYQPQHF
v_call: TRBV4-1
d_call: .
clone_size: once
j_call: TRBJ1-5

cdr3_nt: TGTGCCAGCAGCTTGGACAGGCATCAGGGAGGCTACACCTTC
cdr3_aa: CASSLDRHQGGYTF
v_call: TRBV5-4
d_call: .
clone_size: .
j_call: TRBJ1-2

cdr3_nt: TGTGCCAGCACCTCCCGAGACAACTCCTACGAGCAGTACTTC
cdr3_aa: CASTSRDNSYEQYF
v_call: TRBV27
d_call: .
clone_size: .
j_call: TRBJ2-7

cdr3_nt: TGTGCCAGCAGAACCGGACTAGCGGGAGGCGAGCAGTACTTC
cdr3_aa: CASRTGLAGGEQYF
v_call: TRBV5-4
d_call: TRBD2
clone_size: .
j_call: TRBJ2-7

cdr3_nt: TGCGCCAGCAGCTTGGGGACAGGGGCCTCTGGGGCCAACGTCCTGACTTTC
cdr3_aa: CASSLGTGASGANVLTF
v_call: TRBV5-1
d_call: TRBD1
clone_size: .
j_call: TRBJ2-6

cdr3_nt: TGTGCCATCCGAGGGGGGGTTGGGTTCAGAGAAGCTTTCTTT
cdr3_aa: CAIRGGVGFREAFF
v_call: TRBV6-5
d_call: .
clone_size: .
j_call: TRBJ1-1

cdr3_nt: TGCGCCAGCAGCCAAGACTGGCGGACTCTACTAGCCAAAAACATTCAGTACTTC
cdr3_aa: CASSQDWRTLLAKNIQYF
v_call: TRBV4-1
d_call: .
clone_size: .
j_call: TRBJ2-4

cdr3_nt: TGTGCCAGCAGCTTAAGACAGGGTATATATGAAAAACTGTTTTTT
cdr3_aa: CASSLRQGIYEKLFF
v_call: TRBV11-1
d_call: TRBD1
clone_size: .
j_call: TRBJ1-4

cdr3_nt: TGTGCCTGGAGGGGTCCCCGGGACATTGAGAACTATGGCTACACCTTC
cdr3_aa: CAWRGPRDIENYGYTF
v_call: TRBV30
d_call: .
clone_size: .
j_call: TRBJ1-2

cdr3_nt: TGCGCCAGCAGCCAGAGGGGGGATAATCAGCCCCAGCATTTT
cdr3_aa: CASSQRGDNQPQHF
v_call: TRBV5-1
d_call: .
clone_size: once
j_call: TRBJ1-5

cdr3_nt: TGTGCCAGCAGTCCCCTCACGACTAGCGGGATCCACGAGCAGTACTTC
cdr3_aa: CASSPLTTSGIHEQYF
v_call: TRBV27
d_call: TRBD2
clone_size: once
j_call: TRBJ2-7

cdr3_nt: TGTGCCAGCAGTTACTCTGCACCTAGCACAGATACGCAGTATTTT
cdr3_aa: CASSYSAPSTDTQYF
v_call: TRBV6-5
d_call: .
clone_size: .
j_call: TRBJ2-3

cdr3_nt: TGTGCCAGCAGCAGTCTTGGACTAGCGGAACCCGGGCACGAGCAGTACTTC
cdr3_aa: CASSSLGLAEPGHEQYF
v_call: TRBV7-2
d_call: TRBD2
clone_size: .
j_call: TRBJ2-7

cdr3_nt: TGTGCCAGCAGCTCAGGGACTGTCTATGGCTACACCTTC
cdr3_aa: CASSSGTVYGYTF
v_call: TRBV7-9
d_call: .
clone_size: .
j_call: TRBJ1-2

cdr3_nt: TGTGCCAGTAGTATGAGTCTAGATGGCTACACCTTC
cdr3_aa: CASSMSLDGYTF
v_call: TRBV19
d_call: .
clone_size: .
j_call: TRBJ1-2

cdr3_nt: TGTGCCAGCAGTTTTCCGGGGGGTACGCAGTATTTT
cdr3_aa: CASSFPGGTQYF
v_call: TRBV6-5
d_call: TRBD2
clone_size: .
j_call: TRBJ2-3

cdr3_nt: TGTGCCAGCAGTGAGACAGGGAGTAATGAAAAACTGTTTTTT
cdr3_aa: CASSETGSNEKLFF
v_call: TRBV6-5
d_call: TRBD1
clone_size: .
j_call: TRBJ1-4

cdr3_nt: TGTGCCACAAGGAGTCTAGCGGGAGGAGAGACCCAGTACTTC
cdr3_aa: CATRSLAGGETQYF
v_call: TRBV10-3
d_call: TRBD2
clone_size: .
j_call: TRBJ2-5

cdr3_nt: TGTGCCAGCCGAACTAGCGGGAGTTTTACCGGGGAGCTGTTTTTT
cdr3_aa: CASRTSGSFTGELFF
v_call: TRBV27
d_call: TRBD2
clone_size: .
j_call: TRBJ2-2

cdr3_nt: TGTGCCAGTAGTATAACTGAATCCTACGAGCAGTACTTC
cdr3_aa: CASSITESYEQYF
v_call: TRBV19
d_call: .
clone_size: .
j_call: TRBJ2-7

cdr3_nt: TGCGCCAGCAGTGAACGGGGAGGAGATACGCAGTATTTT
cdr3_aa: CASSERGGDTQYF
v_call: TRBV10-1
d_call: .
clone_size: .
j_call: TRBJ2-3

cdr3_nt: TGTGCCAGCAGCCCTGGGGGGGACAGGGGAGGGTACAATGAGCAGTTCTTC
cdr3_aa: CASSPGGDRGGYNEQFF
v_call: TRBV11-3
d_call: TRBD1
clone_size: .
j_call: TRBJ2-1

cdr3_nt: TGTGCCAGCAGCTTGGCTGGGTTGAATCAGCCCCAGCATTTT
cdr3_aa: CASSLAGLNQPQHF
v_call: TRBV5-6
d_call: .
clone_size: .
j_call: TRBJ1-5

cdr3_nt: TGTGCCAGCACTGGTGAGACCCAGTACTTC
cdr3_aa: CASTGETQYF
v_call: TRBV6-1
d_call: .
clone_size: .
j_call: TRBJ2-5

cdr3_nt: TGTGCCAGCAGCTTGGCAGGGTCGGGGAGGCCCCAGCATTTT
cdr3_aa: CASSLAGSGRPQHF
v_call: TRBV5-8
d_call: .
clone_size: .
j_call: TRBJ1-5

cdr3_nt: TGTGCCACCAGCAGAGATCAAACAGGGCCCTACGAGCAGTACTTC
cdr3_aa: CATSRDQTGPYEQYF
v_call: TRBV15
d_call: .
clone_size: .
j_call: TRBJ2-7

cdr3_nt: TGTGCTAGCCATCCAGGGCGCGGCACCGGGGAGCTGTTTTTT
cdr3_aa: CASHPGRGTGELFF
v_call: TRBV7-2
d_call: .
clone_size: .
j_call: TRBJ2-2

cdr3_nt: TGTGCCAGCAGCTTAGCCTACACAGATACGCAGTATTTT
cdr3_aa: CASSLAYTDTQYF
v_call: TRBV11-2
d_call: .
clone_size: .
j_call: TRBJ2-3

cdr3_nt: TGTGCCATCAGTGTTGGCCGGGAGCAGCCCAAAAACATTCAGTACTTC
cdr3_aa: CAISVGREQPKNIQYF
v_call: TRBV10-3
d_call: .
clone_size: once
j_call: TRBJ2-4

cdr3_nt: TGTGCCAGCAGCTTAGTAGAGAGAAACACCATATATTTT
cdr3_aa: CASSLVERNTIYF
v_call: TRBV7-2
d_call: .
clone_size: .
j_call: TRBJ1-3

cdr3_nt: TGTGCCAGCAGTCCATCCGAGGACCGAAACGAGCAGTACTTC
cdr3_aa: CASSPSEDRNEQYF
v_call: TRBV6-1
d_call: .
clone_size: .
j_call: TRBJ2-7

cdr3_nt: TGTGCCAGCAGGGGACTAGCGACATACAATGAGCAGTTCTTC
cdr3_aa: CASRGLATYNEQFF
v_call: TRBV27
d_call: TRBD2
clone_size: .
j_call: TRBJ2-1

cdr3_nt: TGTGCCAGCAGTTACTCCACGGCTCTGAACACTGAAGCTTTCTTT
cdr3_aa: CASSYSTALNTEAFF
v_call: TRBV6-5
d_call: .
clone_size: .
j_call: TRBJ1-1